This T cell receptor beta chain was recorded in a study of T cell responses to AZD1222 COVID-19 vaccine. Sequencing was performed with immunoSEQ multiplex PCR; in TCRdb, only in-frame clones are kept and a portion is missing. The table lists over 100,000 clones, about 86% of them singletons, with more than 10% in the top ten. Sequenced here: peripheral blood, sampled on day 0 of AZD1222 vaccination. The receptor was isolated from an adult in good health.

The CDR3 region is CASSPMFSGNTIYF. For the CDR3, the DNA is TGTGCCAGCAGCCCGATGTTCTCTGGAAACACCATATATTTT. This chain links TRBV11-3 with TRBJ1-3; D call uncertain. The germline V gene encodes CDR1 SGHNT and CDR2 YENEEA. The CDR3 runs to 14 residues. The V gene lost 5 bases and the J gene lost 0 bases, with 8 bases spanning the gap. The variable domain in full, completed from reference TRBV11-3 and TRBJ1-3, reads EAGVVQSPRYKIIEKKQPVAFWCNPISGHNTLYWYLQNLGQGPELLIRYENEEAVDDSQLPKDRFSAERLKGVDSTLKIQPAELGDSAVYLCASSPMFSGNTIYFGEGSWLTVV.